A selection of T cell receptor beta chains follows, all from one sample in a study of T cell responses to AZD1222 COVID-19 vaccine. The assay was immunoSEQ multiplex PCR, and TCRdb's table has in-frame clones only and misses some. The sample holds around 170,000 clones, 70% to 90% seen once. The input for sequencing was peripheral blood, taken 28 days after the second AZD1222 dose. The source of these receptors is an adult who received the AZD1222 COVID-19 vaccine. CDR3s leave out the opening cysteine and the closing phenylalanine or tryptophan. Clone sizes are given selectively: once, few, many, or a class where the clone is expanded.

TRBV7-3,.,ASSPTGVETQY
TRBV12-5,once,ASGLAVVDQPQH
TRBV2,.,ASSETFRATNYDYT
TRBV11-1,.,ASSSVEGGELF
TRBV29-1,.,SVERLEETQY
TRBV30,.,AWSQRQGITDTQY
TRBV9,.,ASSARGGGQETQY
TRBV5-1,.,ASSFPGGAGGELF
TRBV7-8,.,ASSSPPDGSYEQY
TRBV7-6,few,ASSLNRGPSIRSGNTIY
TRBV6-2/TRBV6-3,.,ASSGWDSNYGYT
TRBV11-2,.,ASSLNTGGWDEQY
TRBV9,once,ASSALGQLNTEAF
TRBV7-2,.,ASSLLPDGTQETQY
TRBV19,.,ASSTTGRGDVQF
TRBV4-1,.,ASSQDGSDYGYT
TRBV5-1,.,ASSLTGLQPQH
TRBV3-1/TRBV3-2,few,ASSHWENTDTQY
TRBV3-1/TRBV3-2,.,ASSQDRGYYGYT
TRBV2,.,ASSGQGARGEKLF
TRBV29-1,.,SVEDPARGDYGYT
TRBV20-1,.,SATLGYGYT
TRBV19,.,ASSIPGTGGEKLF
TRBV28,.,ASSPLTQNTEAF
TRBV7-2,.,ASSPRTTGMNGYT
TRBV30,.,ACRELNSPLH
TRBV6-1,.,ASSERGTGDPTYEQY
TRBV2,.,ASSKGEATGELF
TRBV9,once,ASSVRVSGNTIY
TRBV29-1,.,SVGQTPNTEAF
TRBV5-6,.,ASSGGWYADTQY
TRBV19,.,ASTRDRASAQY
TRBV7-3,.,ASSLGTGSLREQY
TRBV6-5,few,ASSPTGTGGETQY
TRBV7-2,.,ASSFTARSSYNSPLH
TRBV18,.,ASSPYRGEKLF
TRBV29-1,.,SALWGRGTF
TRBV19,.,ASTPTVSSYEQY
TRBV7-2,.,ASSIDRGLAGGYEQF
TRBV19,.,ASRPGQTFSGNTIY
TRBV5-1,.,ASSLGLAGNTGELF
TRBV5-4,.,ASSWGATNEKLF